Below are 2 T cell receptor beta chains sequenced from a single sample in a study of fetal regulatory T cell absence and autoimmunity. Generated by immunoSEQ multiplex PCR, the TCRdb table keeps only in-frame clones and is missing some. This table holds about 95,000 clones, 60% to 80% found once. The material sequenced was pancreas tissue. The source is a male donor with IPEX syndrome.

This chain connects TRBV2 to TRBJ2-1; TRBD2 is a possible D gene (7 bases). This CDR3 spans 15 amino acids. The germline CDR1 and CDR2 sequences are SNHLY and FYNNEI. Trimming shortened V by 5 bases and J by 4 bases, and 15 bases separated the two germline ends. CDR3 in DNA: TGTGCCAGCAGTCCCTGGGGGGGCCAGTACAATGAGCAGTTCTTC. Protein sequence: CASSPWGGQYNEQFF.

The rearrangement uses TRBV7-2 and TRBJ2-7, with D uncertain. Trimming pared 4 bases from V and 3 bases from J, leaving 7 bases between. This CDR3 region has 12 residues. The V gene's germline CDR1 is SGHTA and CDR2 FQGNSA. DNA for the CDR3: TGTGCCAGCAGCTCGAGTAACTACGAGCAGTACTTC. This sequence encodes CASSSSNYEQYF.